The 20 T cell receptor beta chains below were found in one sample sequenced in a study of blood T cell repertoires in COVID-19. Here immunoSEQ multiplex PCR was the method, and the copy in TCRdb shows in-frame clones only, minus some. The sample yields more than 150,000 clones, roughly 80% seen once. Sequenced sample: peripheral blood. These receptors were collected from a woman of 80 years or more with COVID-19, enrolled during active disease.

V and J are TRBV11-2 and TRBJ2-6; TRBD1 agrees at 8 bases. Looked up from germline, CDR1 is SGHAT and CDR2 is FQNNGV. V was pared by 5 bases and J by 0 bases, with 9 bases of the junction left unmatched. This CDR3 has 18 residues. The CDR3 nucleotides read TGTGCCAGCAGCGGTCCGGGACAGGCGTTCTCTGGGGCCAACGTCCTGACTTTC. Its protein is CASSGPGQAFSGANVLTF.

This clone is deemed medium-sized. The J gene is TRBJ2-1, the V gene TRBV11-3; 10 nucleotides agree with TRBD2. The CDR3 totals 16 residues. V shed 4 bases and J 1 base; nucleotides not matched to a gene: 4. Germline CDR1 SGHNT, CDR2 YENEEA. The CDR3 DNA is TGTGCCAGCAGCTCCCGGACTAGCGGTTCCTACAATGAGCAGTTCTTC. The encoded protein is CASSSRTSGSYNEQFF.

The chain carries TRBV2 and TRBJ2-1; 8 bases are shared with TRBD2. This CDR3 is built from 15 residues. CDR1 and CDR2 from the germline V gene are SNHLY and FYNNEI. Trimming cost V 5 bases and J 4 bases; bases outside gene matches: 7. CDR3 amino acids: CASSQTSGAYNEQFF. The DNA for the CDR3 is TGTGCCAGCAGTCAAACTAGCGGTGCTTACAATGAGCAGTTCTTC.

The rearrangement links TRBV6-5 to TRBJ1-4, with D tentatively TRBD1 (5 bases). The CDR3 has 15 residues. The V end lost 0 bases, the J end lost 3 bases, and 8 bases lay between the germline ends. CDR1 and CDR2 (germline): MNHEY, SVGAGI. The CDR3 DNA reads as TGTGCCAGCAGTTACTCAGGGGCCTCTAATGAAAAACTGTTTTTT. This translates into CASSYSGASNEKLFF.

The chain recombines TRBV15 with TRBJ2-7; D unclear. The CDR3 covers 16 residues. Germline CDR1 reads LNHNV; CDR2 reads YYDKDF (reference sequence). Trimming shortened V by 0 bases and J by 6 bases, and 18 bases separated the two germline ends. The CDR3 spells CATSRDLMVLGSEQYF. The DNA of the CDR3 is TGTGCCACCAGCAGAGATCTTATGGTTCTGGGCTCCGAGCAGTACTTC.

The chain has TRBV3-1 (or the pseudogene TRBV3-2) and TRBJ2-1, with TRBD2 matching 12 bases. The V gene's germline CDR1 is LGHDT and CDR2 YNNKEL (reference sequence). The CDR3 runs 16 residues. Trimming removed 3 bases from V and 6 bases from J; junction bases left unmatched: 6. The CDR3 spells CASSHWTSGEFNEQFF. As DNA, the CDR3 is TGTGCCAGCAGCCACTGGACTAGCGGGGAATTCAATGAGCAGTTCTTC.

The chain couples TRBV19 to TRBJ2-7; D is uncertain. Germline CDR1 is LNHDA and CDR2 is SQIVND (reference sequence). The CDR3 loop spans 13 amino acids. The V end lost 3 bases, the J end lost 7 bases, and 13 bases lay between the germline ends. The chain's CDR3 is CASSINTYDEQYF. The CDR3 region has the DNA TGTGCCAGTAGTATCAACACGTATGATGAGCAGTACTTC.

The chain links TRBV6-5 to TRBJ1-4, with D perhaps TRBD1 (6 bases). V was cut by 7 bases and J by 7 bases, with 16 bases left in between. The CDR3 is made up of 14 amino acids. Germline CDR1 MNHEY, CDR2 SVGAGI. CDR3 sequence reads: CASTWGGAGEKLFF. CDR3 nucleotide sequence: TGTGCCAGCACTTGGGGGGGCGCGGGTGAAAAACTGTTTTTT.

The rearrangement joins TRBV10-3 to TRBJ2-5; 12 bases match TRBD2. Per the germline V gene, CDR1 is ENHRY and CDR2 is SYGVKD. Trimming removed 4 bases from V and 0 bases from J; junction bases left unmatched: 6. The CDR3 length is 17 residues. The CDR3 nucleotides are TGTGCCATCAGTGGTGGGACTAGCGGGTACTACCAAGAGACCCAGTACTTC. Protein product: CAISGGTSGYYQETQYF.

The sample holds a few counts of this clone. The chain combines TRBV6-5 with TRBJ1-2, with 8 positions matching TRBD1. CDR1 MNHEY and CDR2 SVGAGI come from the germline V gene. J lost 5 bases, V lost 5 bases, and 7 bases had no gene match. The CDR3 covers 14 residues. The DNA for the CDR3 is TGTGCCAGCAGTAAACAGGGGGGAAGGTATGGCTACACCTTC. Protein: CASSKQGGRYGYTF.

This chain connects TRBV15 to TRBJ2-2, with 11 bases fitting TRBD2. CDR1 and CDR2 from the germline V gene are LNHNV and YYDKDF (reference sequence). The CDR3 covers 21 residues. After removal of 0 bases from V and 1 base from J, the junction contained 13 bases not matched to a gene. The CDR3 reads CATSRDRPSGGPLMNTGELFF. CDR3 nucleotide sequence: TGTGCCACCAGCAGAGATCGCCCTAGCGGGGGGCCACTGATGAACACCGGGGAGCTGTTTTTT.

Here the CDR3 reads CASSPWTGGTEAFF. The CDR3 DNA follows: TGTGCCAGCAGCCCGTGGACAGGGGGCACTGAAGCTTTCTTT. This rearrangement joins TRBV3-1 (or the pseudogene TRBV3-2) to TRBJ1-1, with 10 bases that match TRBD1. J was trimmed by 4 bases and V by 4 bases; bases with no gene match: 3. Germline V gives CDR1 LGHDT, CDR2 YNNKEL (reference sequence). This CDR3 has 14 amino acids.

The rearrangement links TRBV7-9 to TRBJ1-4; 11 bases agree with TRBD1. The V gene end was trimmed by 1 base and the J gene end by 2 bases; junction bases not matched to a gene: 9. This CDR3 contains 19 residues. Looked up from germline, CDR1 is SEHNR and CDR2 is FQNEAQ (reference sequence). Written as DNA, the CDR3 is TGTGCCAGCAGCTTAGTCCCGGACAGGGGGCGGAGGACTAATGAAAAACTGTTTTTT. It codes for CASSLVPDRGRRTNEKLFF.

The genes are TRBV13 and TRBJ2-2; 11 bases are shared with TRBD1. CDR1 PRHDT and CDR2 FYEKMQ come from the germline V gene (reference sequence). Germline trimming cut 5 bases from V and 4 bases from J; bases unmatched to any gene: 12. The CDR3 is made up of 18 amino acids. The chain's CDR3 is CASSLTPDRGLGTGELFF. CDR3 sequence (DNA): TGTGCCAGCAGCCTCACCCCGGACAGGGGGCTTGGCACCGGGGAGCTGTTTTTT.

The CDR3 coding sequence is TGTGCCAGAGGAAGGGGAGGGACCCGCTACGAGCAGTACTTC. It yields the protein CARGRGGTRYEQYF. V and J are TRBV6-4 and TRBJ2-7; 7 bases match TRBD2. The CDR3 totals 14 residues. Germline V lookup: CDR1 MRHNA, CDR2 SNTAGT. J was trimmed by 3 bases and V by 9 bases; bases with no gene match: 11.

The chain uses TRBV14 and TRBJ1-6; TRBD1 matches at 9 bases. Losses at the gene ends were 6 bases for V and 5 bases for J; bases not matched to a gene: 8. The CDR3 consists of 16 residues. Germline V gives CDR1 SGHDN, CDR2 FVKESK. CDR3 region: CASRIRRTGDNSPLHF. The CDR3 DNA follows: TGTGCCAGCAGGATTAGAAGGACAGGGGATAATTCACCCCTCCACTTT.

The gene calls are TRBV5-8 and TRBJ1-6; D is perhaps TRBD1 (5 bases). Trimming removed 0 bases at V and 3 bases at J, with 13 bases between. There are 17 residues in the CDR3. From germline, CDR1 is SGHTS and CDR2 YDEGEE. CDR3 in DNA: TGTGCCAGCAGCTTGGGGTCCAGGGAGGGCTATAATTCACCCCTCCACTTT. Its translation: CASSLGSREGYNSPLHF.

V and J are TRBV27 and TRBJ1-2, with D possibly TRBD1 on 6 matching bases. With 3 bases removed from V and 7 bases from J, the gap between germline ends came to 12 bases. The CDR3 extends over 13 amino acids. The germline V gene encodes CDR1 MNHEY and CDR2 SMNVEV (reference sequence). The CDR3 bases are TGTGCCAGCAGTTTTGGGGGCTTGGGTGGCTACACCTTC. Protein sequence: CASSFGGLGGYTF.

This chain uses TRBV7-9 with TRBJ1-2, with D perhaps TRBD1 (6 bases). The CDR3 has 16 residues. Per germline, CDR1 SEHNR and CDR2 FQNEAQ (reference sequence). The ends were cut back, 5 bases at V and 6 bases at J, with 22 bases in the middle. The CDR3 DNA reads TGTGCCAGCAGCCTTGCCTCGGGACAAATCAAGGATGGCTACACCTTC. Encoded protein: CASSLASGQIKDGYTF.

Of note for this clone: This sample includes further DNA sequences coding for the same CDR3. This sequence joins TRBV2 and TRBJ1-1; possibly TRBD1 for D (5 bases). V gave up 6 bases and J gave up 5 bases, with 7 bases separating them. CDR1 is SNHLY and CDR2 is FYNNEI in the germline V gene. The CDR3 length is 11 residues. CDR3 nucleotides: TGTGCCAGCAGGGCAGGGACTGAAGCTTTCTTT. Translation: CASRAGTEAFF.